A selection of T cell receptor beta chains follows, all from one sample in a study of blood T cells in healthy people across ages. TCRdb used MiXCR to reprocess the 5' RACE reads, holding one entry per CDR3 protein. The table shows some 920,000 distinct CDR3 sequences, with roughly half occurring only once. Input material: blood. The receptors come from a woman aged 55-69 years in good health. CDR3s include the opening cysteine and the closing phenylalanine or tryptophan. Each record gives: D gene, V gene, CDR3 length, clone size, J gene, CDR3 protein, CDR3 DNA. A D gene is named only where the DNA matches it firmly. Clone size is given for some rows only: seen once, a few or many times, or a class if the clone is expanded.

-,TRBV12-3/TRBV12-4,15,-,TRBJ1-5,CASTWGPLAGQPQHF,TGTGCCAGCACCTGGGGACCGCTGGCGGGTCAGCCCCAGCATTTT
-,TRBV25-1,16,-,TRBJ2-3,CASSDPPGGPTDTQYF,TGTGCCAGCAGTGACCCCCCAGGGGGGCCCACAGATACGCAGTATTTT
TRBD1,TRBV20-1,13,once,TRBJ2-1,CSAPGTVYNEQFF,TGCAGTGCTCCGGGGACAGTATACAATGAGCAGTTCTTC
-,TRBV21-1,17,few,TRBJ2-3,CASSKVRKGRTTDTQYF,TGTGCCAGCAGCAAAGTACGGAAGGGACGGACCACAGATACGCAGTATTTT
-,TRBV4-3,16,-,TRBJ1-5,CASSQDSRQSGQPQHF,TGCGCCAGCAGCCAAGATAGCAGGCAGTCGGGCCAGCCCCAGCATTTT
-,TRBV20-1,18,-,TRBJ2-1,CSARSSTPPYEQYNEQFF,TGCAGTGCCCGATCCAGTACACCCCCTTACGAGCAGTACAATGAGCAGTTCTTC
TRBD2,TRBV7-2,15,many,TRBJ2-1,CASSLVVSGLNEQFF,TGTGCCAGCAGCTTAGTCGTTAGCGGGCTCAATGAGCAGTTCTTC
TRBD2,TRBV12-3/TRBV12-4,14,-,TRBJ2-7,CASGGEWGTYEQYF,TGTGCCAGTGGGGGGGAGTGGGGAACCTACGAGCAGTACTTC
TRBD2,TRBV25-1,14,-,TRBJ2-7,CASRTSGRSDEQYF,TGTGCCAGCCGAACTAGCGGGAGGTCCGACGAGCAGTACTTC
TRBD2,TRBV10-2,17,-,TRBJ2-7,CASRGGGLAGYSYEQYF,TGCGCCAGCAGGGGGGGCGGACTAGCGGGTTATTCCTACGAGCAGTACTTC
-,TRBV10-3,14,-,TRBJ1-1,CAISESIGRTEAFF,TGTGCCATCAGTGAGTCGATAGGCCGCACTGAAGCTTTCTTT
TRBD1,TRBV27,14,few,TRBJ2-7,CASSRQGARREQYF,TGTGCCAGCAGTCGACAGGGGGCTAGGAGAGAGCAGTACTTC
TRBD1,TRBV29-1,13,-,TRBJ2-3,CSTRTGSTDTQYF,TGCAGCACCCGGACAGGTAGCACAGATACGCAGTATTTT
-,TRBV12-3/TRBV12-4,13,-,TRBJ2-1,CASNGDSYNEQFF,TGTGCCAGCAATGGGGACTCCTACAATGAGCAGTTCTTC
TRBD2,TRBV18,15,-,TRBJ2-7,CASSSGLAGTNEQYF,TGTGCCAGCTCATCCGGACTAGCGGGAACCAACGAGCAGTACTTC
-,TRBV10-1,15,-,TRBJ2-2,CASRSPGLPPGELFF,TGCGCCAGCAGATCCCCGGGACTCCCGCCCGGGGAGCTGTTTTTT
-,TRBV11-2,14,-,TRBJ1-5,CASSLGQGREPQHF,TGTGCCAGCAGCTTAGGGCAGGGGCGAGAGCCCCAGCATTTT
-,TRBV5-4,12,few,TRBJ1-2,CASSLGRVGYTF,TGTGCCAGCAGTTTGGGCAGGGTTGGCTACACCTTC
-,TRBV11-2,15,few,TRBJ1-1,CASSLDRDRRTEAFF,TGTGCCAGCAGCTTAGACCGGGACCGTCGGACTGAAGCTTTCTTT
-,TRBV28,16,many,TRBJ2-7,CASSTPGRLAIYEQYF,TGTGCCAGCAGTACCCCGGGACGCCTTGCGATCTACGAGCAGTACTTC
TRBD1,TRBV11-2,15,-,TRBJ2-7,CASNTLTGNLYEQYF,TGTGCCAGCAACACCTTGACAGGGAATCTCTACGAGCAGTACTTC
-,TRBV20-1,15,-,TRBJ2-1,CSAHPGAGHDNEQFF,TGCAGTGCTCACCCGGGTGCGGGACACGACAATGAGCAGTTCTTC
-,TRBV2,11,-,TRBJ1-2,CASSDWDGYTF,TGTGCCAGCAGTGATTGGGATGGCTACACCTTC
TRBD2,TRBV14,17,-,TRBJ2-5,CASSLPQGLAGQETQYF,TGTGCCAGCAGCCTTCCCCAGGGACTAGCGGGTCAAGAGACCCAGTACTTC
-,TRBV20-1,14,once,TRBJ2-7,CSATGLTGTYEQYF,TGCAGTGCTACGGGACTTACCGGAACCTACGAGCAGTACTTC
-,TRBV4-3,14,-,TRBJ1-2,CASSQEGDRGGYTF,TGCGCCAGCAGCCAAGAGGGGGATAGGGGAGGCTACACCTTC
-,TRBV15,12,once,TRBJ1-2,CATSREPYGYTF,TGTGCCACCAGCAGAGAACCCTATGGCTACACCTTC
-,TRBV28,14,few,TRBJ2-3,CASSGGGRPDTQYF,TGTGCCAGCAGTGGTGGTGGGAGACCAGATACGCAGTATTTT
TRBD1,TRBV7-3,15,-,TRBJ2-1,CASSFGGQGGNEQFF,TGTGCCAGCAGCTTCGGGGGACAGGGGGGCAATGAGCAGTTCTTC
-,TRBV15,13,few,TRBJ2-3,CATRGAQTDTQYF,TGTGCCACGCGGGGTGCACAGACAGATACGCAGTATTTT
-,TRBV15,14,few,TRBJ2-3,CATSYGREGDTQYF,TGTGCCACCAGCTACGGTAGAGAGGGGGATACGCAGTATTTT
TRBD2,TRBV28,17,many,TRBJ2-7,CASSAPPGLIAGYEQYF,TGTGCCAGCAGTGCCCCTCCGGGACTCATAGCGGGCTACGAGCAGTACTTC
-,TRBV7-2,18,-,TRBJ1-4,CASSADHRVRGNNEKLFF,TGCGCCAGCAGCGCCGACCACCGGGTTCGGGGGAATAATGAAAAACTGTTTTTT
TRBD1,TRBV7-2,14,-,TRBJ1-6,CASRGQGDDSPLHF,TGTGCCAGCAGGGGACAGGGAGACGATTCACCCCTCCACTTT
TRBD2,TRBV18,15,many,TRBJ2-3,CASSPQAGEFDTQYF,TGTGCCAGCTCACCACAAGCGGGAGAATTCGATACGCAGTATTTT
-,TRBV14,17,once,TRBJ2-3,CASSQRWSDFSTDTQYF,TGTGCCAGCAGCCAAAGGTGGAGTGACTTTAGCACAGATACGCAGTATTTT
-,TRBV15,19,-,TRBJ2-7,CATSRASGLRDTTSYEQYF,TGTGCCACCAGCAGAGCCTCGGGTCTTCGGGACACGACGTCCTACGAGCAGTACTTC
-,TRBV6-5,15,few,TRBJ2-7,CASRGWAGSSREQYF,TGTGCCAGCAGGGGCTGGGCAGGGAGTTCCCGCGAGCAGTACTTC
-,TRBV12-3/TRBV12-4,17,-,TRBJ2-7,CASSLGPSVRVTYEQYF,TGTGCCAGCAGTTTAGGGCCCTCGGTTCGGGTTACCTACGAGCAGTACTTC
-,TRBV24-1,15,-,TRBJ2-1,CATSVAGSSYNEQFF,TGTGCCACCAGTGTTGCCGGGAGTTCCTACAATGAGCAGTTCTTC
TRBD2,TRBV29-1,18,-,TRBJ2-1,CSGETPPGTSGRWNEQFF,TGCAGCGGTGAGACTCCCCCCGGGACTAGCGGGAGGTGGAATGAGCAGTTCTTC
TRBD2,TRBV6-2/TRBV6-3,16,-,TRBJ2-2,CASSLTSGVNTGELFF,TGTGCCAGCAGCCTGACTAGCGGGGTAAACACCGGGGAGCTGTTTTTT
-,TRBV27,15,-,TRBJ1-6,CASRPRQETNSPLHF,TGTGCCAGCAGGCCCAGACAGGAGACAAATTCACCCCTCCACTTT
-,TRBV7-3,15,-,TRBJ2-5,CASSPTDGAGETQYF,TGTGCCAGCAGCCCCACGGATGGAGCAGGAGAGACCCAGTACTTC
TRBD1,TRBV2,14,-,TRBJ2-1,CASSQQGLRNEQFF,TGTGCCAGCAGTCAACAGGGGTTGAGGAATGAGCAGTTCTTC
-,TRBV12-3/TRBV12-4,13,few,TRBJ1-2,CASSLSTNGGYTF,TGTGCCAGCAGTTTATCTACGAATGGTGGCTACACCTTC
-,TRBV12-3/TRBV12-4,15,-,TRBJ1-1,CASSLAGHMNTEAFF,TGTGCCAGCAGTTTAGCGGGACACATGAACACTGAAGCTTTCTTT
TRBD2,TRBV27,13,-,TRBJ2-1,CAGHSGIINEQFF,TGTGCCGGCCATAGCGGGATCATTAATGAGCAGTTCTTC
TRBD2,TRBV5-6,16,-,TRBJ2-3,CVSSLGRVRDTDTQYF,TGTGTCAGCAGCTTGGGGAGGGTCAGAGACACAGATACGCAGTATTTT
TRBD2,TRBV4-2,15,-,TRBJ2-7,CASRPYGRTRETRYF,TGTGCCAGCAGACCTTACGGGAGGACACGAGAGACCCGGTACTTC
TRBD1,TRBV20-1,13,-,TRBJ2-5,CSVLGQGQETQYF,TGCAGTGTTTTGGGACAGGGCCAAGAGACCCAGTACTTC
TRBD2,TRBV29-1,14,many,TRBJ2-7,CSVLVGLARYEQYF,TGCAGCGTTTTAGTGGGACTAGCGAGATACGAGCAGTACTTC
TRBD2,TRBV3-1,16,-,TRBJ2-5,CASVPGLAGVVGAQYF,TGTGCCAGCGTACCGGGACTAGCGGGAGTGGTCGGGGCCCAGTACTTC